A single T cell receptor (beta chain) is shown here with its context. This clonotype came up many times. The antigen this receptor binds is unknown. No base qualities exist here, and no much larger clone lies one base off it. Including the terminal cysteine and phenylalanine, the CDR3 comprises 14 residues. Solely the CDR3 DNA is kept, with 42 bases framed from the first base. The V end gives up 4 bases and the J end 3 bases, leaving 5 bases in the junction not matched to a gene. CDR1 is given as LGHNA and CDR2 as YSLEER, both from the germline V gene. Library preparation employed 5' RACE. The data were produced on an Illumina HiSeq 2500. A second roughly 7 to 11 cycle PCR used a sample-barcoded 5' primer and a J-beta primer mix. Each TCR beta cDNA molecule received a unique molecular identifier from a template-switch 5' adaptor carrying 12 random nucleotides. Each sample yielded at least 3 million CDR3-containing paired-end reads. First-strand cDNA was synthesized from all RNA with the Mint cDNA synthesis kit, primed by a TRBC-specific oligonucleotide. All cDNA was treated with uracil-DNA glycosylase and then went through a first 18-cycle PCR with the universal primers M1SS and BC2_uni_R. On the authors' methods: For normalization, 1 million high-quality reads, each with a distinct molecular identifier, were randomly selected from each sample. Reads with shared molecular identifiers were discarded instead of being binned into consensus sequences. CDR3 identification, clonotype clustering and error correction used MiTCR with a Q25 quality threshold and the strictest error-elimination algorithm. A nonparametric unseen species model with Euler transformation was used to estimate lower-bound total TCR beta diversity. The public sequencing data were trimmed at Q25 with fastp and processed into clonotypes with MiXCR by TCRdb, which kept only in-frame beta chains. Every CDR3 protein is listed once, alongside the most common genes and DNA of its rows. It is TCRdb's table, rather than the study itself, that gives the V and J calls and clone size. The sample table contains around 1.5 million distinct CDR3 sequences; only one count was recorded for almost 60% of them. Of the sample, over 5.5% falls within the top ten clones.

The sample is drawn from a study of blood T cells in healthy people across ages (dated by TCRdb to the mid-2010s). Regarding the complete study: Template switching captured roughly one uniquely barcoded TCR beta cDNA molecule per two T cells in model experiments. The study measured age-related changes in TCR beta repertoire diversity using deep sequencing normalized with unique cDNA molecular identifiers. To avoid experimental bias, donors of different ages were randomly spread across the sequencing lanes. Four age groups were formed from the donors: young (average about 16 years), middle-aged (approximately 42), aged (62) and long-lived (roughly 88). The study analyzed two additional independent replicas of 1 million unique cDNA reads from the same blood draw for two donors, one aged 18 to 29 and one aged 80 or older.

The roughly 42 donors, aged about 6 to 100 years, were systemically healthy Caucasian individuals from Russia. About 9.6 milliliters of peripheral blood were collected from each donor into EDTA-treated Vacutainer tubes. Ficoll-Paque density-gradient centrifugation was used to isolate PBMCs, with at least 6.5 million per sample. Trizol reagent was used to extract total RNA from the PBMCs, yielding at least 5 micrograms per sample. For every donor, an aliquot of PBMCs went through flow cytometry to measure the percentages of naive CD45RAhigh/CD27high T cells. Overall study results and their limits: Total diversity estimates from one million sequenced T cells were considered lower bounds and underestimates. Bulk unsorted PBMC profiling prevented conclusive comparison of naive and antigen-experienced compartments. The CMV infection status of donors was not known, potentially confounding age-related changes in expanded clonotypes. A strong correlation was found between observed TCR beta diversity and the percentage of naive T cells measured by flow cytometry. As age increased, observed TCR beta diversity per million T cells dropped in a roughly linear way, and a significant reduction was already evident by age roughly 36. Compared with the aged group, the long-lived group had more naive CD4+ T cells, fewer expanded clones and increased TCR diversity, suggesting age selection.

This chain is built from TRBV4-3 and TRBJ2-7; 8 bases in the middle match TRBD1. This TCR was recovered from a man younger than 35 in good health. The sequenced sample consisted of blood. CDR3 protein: CASSPDRVNYEQYF. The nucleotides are TGCGCCAGCAGCCCGGACAGGGTGAACTACGAGCAGTACTTC.